The 4 T cell receptor beta chains in this list originate from one sample, sequenced in a study of Ad26.COV2.S vaccination and SARS-CoV-2 variants. Treatment defined: around 19 received Ad26.COV2.S at low or high dose, single or two shots; 5 received placebo; per-sample allocation not given. Samples analyzed were those drawn on day 63 after the first vaccine or placebo injection. Only in-frame clones appear in the TCRdb table, and some are missing; sequencing was by immunoSEQ multiplex PCR. The sample has hundreds of thousands of clones, approximately 90% seen once. The specimen comprised peripheral blood, sampled in a trial of Ad26.COV2.S vaccine versus placebo. All receptors derive from a person between 18 and 65 years old who received the Ad26.COV2.S COVID-19 vaccine or a placebo.

The chain links TRBV5-6 to TRBJ1-5; TRBD1 matches at 8 bases. The V gene end was trimmed by 4 bases and the J gene end by 5 bases; junction bases not matched to a gene: 5. Germline CDR1 is SGHDT and CDR2 is YYEEEE. This CDR3 has 14 amino acids. Written as DNA, the CDR3 is TGTGCCAGCAGCCAAACAGGGGGTGATCAGCCCCAGCATTTT. Protein product: CASSQTGGDQPQHF.

The CDR3 here is CASSLGTSGSQETQYF. The CDR3, as DNA: TGTGCCAGCAGCTTAGGGACTAGCGGGAGTCAAGAGACCCAGTACTTC. The chain is built from TRBV7-9 and TRBJ2-5; the match to TRBD2 covers 13 bases. The CDR3 contains 16 residues. Trimming cost V 1 base and J 2 bases; bases outside gene matches: 1. Germline V lookup: CDR1 SEHNR, CDR2 FQNEAQ (reference sequence).

The DNA for the CDR3 is TGTGCCAGCAGCACCACCCAAGCCACTAGCGGGGGGTGGGAGCTGTTTTTT. Its protein product is CASSTTQATSGGWELFF. The chain employs TRBV7-2 and TRBJ2-2; 12 bases match TRBD2. Germline-derived CDR1 and CDR2 are SGHTA and FQGNSA. The V segment lost 5 bases and the J segment 9 bases; nucleotides outside the gene matches: 13. There are 17 residues in the CDR3.

The chain combines TRBV4-2 with TRBJ1-2; TRBD1 might be the D (6 bases). Germline CDR1 and CDR2: LGHNA and YNFKEQ. The CDR3 consists of 16 residues. V was shortened by 1 base and J by 3 bases, with 15 bases between the two germline ends. The CDR3 DNA reads TGTGCCAGCAGCCAAGTCCCCAGGGGAGTAGACTATGGCTACACCTTC. Protein sequence: CASSQVPRGVDYGYTF.